One sample yielded the 11 T cell receptor beta chains listed below, sequenced in a study of tumor-infiltrating lymphocytes in primary liver carcinoma. From around 500 ng of total RNA, TCR beta-specific cDNA was reverse-transcribed using a constant-region primer. The TCR beta library was amplified through three nested multiplex PCR rounds in a modified ARM-PCR procedure. TRBV1-TRBV30 forward primers paired with a C-beta reverse primer drove the first two PCR rounds, around 9 cycles each. TCRdb redid the calling of the multiplex PCR reads with MiXCR, one entry per CDR3 protein. The sample yields 180,000 or so distinct CDR3 sequences, about 60% seen once. Germline DNA was extracted alongside blood RNA, which was obtained from unsorted whole blood. What was sequenced was peripheral blood. The receptors here all came from a middle-aged man with primary liver carcinoma and hepatitis B virus infection.

The V gene is TRBV6-1, the J gene TRBJ2-7; D gene uncertain. V lost 8 bases to trimming and J lost 4 bases, with 12 bases between them. Germline CDR1 MNHNS, CDR2 SASEGT. CDR3 length: 12 amino acids. CDR3 DNA: TGTGCCAGCTCGGAGATCGGGTACGAGCAGTACTTC. As protein: CASSEIGYEQYF.

Comments on this clonotype: It may be a read error: a sequence one base away is much more abundant. The chain joins TRBV11-2 to TRBJ2-7, with 8 bases identical to TRBD1. CDR1 SGHAT and CDR2 FQNNGV come from the germline V gene. Trimming took 3 bases from V and 2 from J; bases not matched to a gene: 9. This CDR3 has 16 residues. CDR3 coding DNA: TGTGCCAGCAGCTTGAGTGTAGGACAGGGCGCCTACGAGCAGTACTTC. Its protein is CASSLSVGQGAYEQYF.

This sequence joins TRBV4-1 and TRBJ2-7; tentatively, D is TRBD1 (5 bases). This CDR3 is built from 13 residues. Trimming left V 4 bases short and J 4 bases short, with 11 bases between. Germline CDR1 and CDR2: MGHRA and YSYEKL. CDR3 sequence: CASSLHQGYEQYF. The CDR3 bases are TGCGCCAGCAGCCTTCATCAGGGTTACGAGCAGTACTTC.

This rearrangement joins TRBV29-1 to TRBJ1-2; D call uncertain. CDR1 is SQVTM and CDR2 is ANQGSEA in the germline V gene. The length of the CDR3 is 11 residues. V dropped 7 bases and J dropped 8 bases, with 14 bases sitting between them. The CDR3 region has the DNA TGCAGCGACTTCGGTGTAGGAGGCTACACCTTC. This gives the protein CSDFGVGGYTF.

This chain links TRBV5-1 with TRBJ2-7; 9 bases map to TRBD1. Germline V gene data show CDR1 as SGHRS and CDR2 as YFSETQ. The CDR3 is 16 residues long. The ends lost 4 bases at V and 3 bases at J; junction bases unmatched: 11. As DNA, the CDR3 is TGCGCCAGCAGCCGGGGGTGGGACAGGGAAGTCTACGAGCAGTACTTC. Its protein product is CASSRGWDREVYEQYF.

A word on this clonotype: A read error may account for a junction end that differs from germline. V and J are TRBV11-2 and TRBJ2-5; 12 nucleotides agree with TRBD2. CDR3 length equals 15 residues. CDR1 and CDR2 (germline): SGHAT, FQNNGV. CDR3 sequence (DNA): TGTACCAGGAGCCCCGGACTAGCGGGGCAAGAGACCCAGTACTTC. It codes for CTRSPGLAGQETQYF.

This clonotype occurred a few times. This chain uses TRBV14 with TRBJ1-6; D ambiguous. The CDR3 totals 13 residues. The V and J ends lost 4 bases and 9 bases respectively, with 10 bases between them. CDR1 and CDR2 (germline): SGHDN, FVKESK. Written as DNA, the CDR3 is TGTGCCAGCAGCCCGGAGGTCGGTTCACCCCTCCACTTT. Its translation is CASSPEVGSPLHF.

The chain has TRBV5-6 and TRBJ2-1, with a possible D match to TRBD2 (7 bases). With 5 bases removed from V and 6 bases from J, the gap between germline ends came to 15 bases. The CDR3 length is 14 residues. Germline assignment: CDR1 SGHDT and CDR2 YYEEEE. The DNA for the CDR3 is TGTGCCAGCAGTGGGGGGGGCAGGGGCAATGAGCAGTTCTTC. Its protein is CASSGGGRGNEQFF.

About this clonotype itself: The germline gene is not matched at one end of the junction; a read error may be the cause. CDR3 DNA sequence: TGCCGCGTTGCGGCGGCTAGTGGTGAGACCCAGTACTTC. Translating it yields CRVAAASGETQYF. The chain couples TRBV29-1 to TRBJ2-5; no definite D call. The germline gives CDR1 SQVTM, CDR2 ANQGSEA. The CDR3 contains 13 residues.

The chain has TRBV6-1 and TRBJ1-2; D is unclear. Germline values: CDR1 MNHNS, CDR2 SASEGT. This CDR3 is 13 amino acids long. The ends were cut back, 8 bases at V and 4 bases at J, with 14 bases in the middle. The CDR3 spells CASALASTYGYTF. The CDR3 bases are TGTGCCAGCGCCTTGGCGTCCACCTATGGCTACACCTTC.

The CDR3 region has the DNA TGTGCCAGCAGTTACGGGGGGACAGGGGCCTACGAGCAGTACTTC. Translating it yields CASSYGGTGAYEQYF. The genes are TRBV6-5 and TRBJ2-7; 10 bases agree with TRBD1. V trimming: 2 bases; J trimming: 2 bases; junction bases outside the gene matches: 3. The germline gives CDR1 MNHEY, CDR2 SVGAGI. CDR3 length: 15 amino acids.